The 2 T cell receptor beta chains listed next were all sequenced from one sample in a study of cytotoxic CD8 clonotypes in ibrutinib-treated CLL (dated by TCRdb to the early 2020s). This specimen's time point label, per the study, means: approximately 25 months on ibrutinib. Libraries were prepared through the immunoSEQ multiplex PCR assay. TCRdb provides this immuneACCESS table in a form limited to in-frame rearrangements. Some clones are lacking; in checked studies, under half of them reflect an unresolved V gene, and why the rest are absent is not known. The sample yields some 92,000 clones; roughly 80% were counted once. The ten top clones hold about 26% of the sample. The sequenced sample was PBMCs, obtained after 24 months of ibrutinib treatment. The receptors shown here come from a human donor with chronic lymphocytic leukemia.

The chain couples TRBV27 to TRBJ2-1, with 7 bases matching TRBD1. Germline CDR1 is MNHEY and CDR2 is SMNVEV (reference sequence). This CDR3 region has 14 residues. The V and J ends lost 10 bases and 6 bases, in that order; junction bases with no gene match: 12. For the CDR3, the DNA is TGTGCCATCCACCCCTCCGGGACAGTCAATGAGCAGTTCTTC. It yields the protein CAIHPSGTVNEQFF.

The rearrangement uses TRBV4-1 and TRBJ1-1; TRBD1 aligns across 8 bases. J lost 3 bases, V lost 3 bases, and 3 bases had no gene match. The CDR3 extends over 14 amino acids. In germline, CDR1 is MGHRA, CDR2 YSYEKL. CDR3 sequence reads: CASSHVDRDTEAFF. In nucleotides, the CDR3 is TGCGCCAGCAGCCATGTGGACAGGGACACTGAAGCTTTCTTT.